The clone carrying this TCR beta chain was counted only a few times. Its specificity is unknown. These data come from a study of tumor-infiltrating lymphocytes in primary liver carcinoma. In the study overall: These were node-negative, non-metastatic T1-T3 tumors of roughly 4 to 10 cm.

This CDR3 has 15 amino acids. V lost 6 bases and J 0 bases, leaving 12 bases between the germline ends. Overall study results and limits: The difference in top-250-clone fraction between tumors and blood was significant, favoring tumors (p = 0.039). Among the pair types, tumor region pairs showed more overlap than tumor-adjacent and tumor-blood pairs.

The blood RNA (from unsorted whole blood) was obtained, and germline DNA was also extracted. Starting material of 500 to 600 ng total RNA yielded TCR beta cDNA via a constant-region primer. What produced the TCR beta libraries was three nested multiplex PCR rounds using slightly modified ARM-PCR. TRBV1-TRBV30 forward primers and a C-beta reverse primer were used in the first two PCR rounds, which each ran for approximately 11 cycles. TCRdb reanalysed the multiplex PCR reads using MiXCR and keeps one entry per CDR3 protein. The table records roughly 180,000 distinct CDR3 sequences, 50% to 75% of them present only once.

The sequence came from a man aged 35-49 years with primary liver carcinoma and hepatitis B virus infection. This chain uses TRBV12-3 or TRBV12-4 with TRBJ1-5, with D possibly TRBD1 on 6 matching bases. Material: peripheral blood. CDR3 DNA: TGTGCCAGCAGCATACAGGGTAGTAGCAATCAGCCCCAGCATTTT. It translates to CASSIQGSSNQPQHF.